This TCR beta chain was retrieved from a study of T cells in Graves' hyperthyroidism and ophthalmopathy. The study, taken as a whole, reports: Most thyroid-expanded clonotypes above 0.001 were also found in blood.

Comments on this clonotype: Its antigen is not identified.

The investigators amplified TCR beta CDR3 regions from RNA transcripts. An initial round of RT-PCR targeting the TCR CDR3 relied on the HTBI primer set. TCRdb fed the multiplex PCR reads into MiXCR, producing one record per CDR3 protein. The data hold about 640,000 distinct CDR3 sequences, with more than 20% observed a single time. Uncontrolled infection, other autoimmune disease, pregnancy or lactation led to exclusion. Fresh peripheral blood, roughly 10 ml, was the source of the PBMCs. The CDR3 consists of 13 residues. Trimming cost V 2 bases and J 5 bases, with 9 bases left between them. The chain links TRBV12-3 or TRBV12-4 to TRBJ2-5; TRBD1 might be the D (5 bases). The sequence was obtained from a young man with Graves' ophthalmopathy. The sample comprised blood. CDR3 residues: CASSLSQGETQYF. The CDR3 DNA follows: TGTGCCAGCAGTTTAAGCCAGGGTGAGACCCAGTACTTC.